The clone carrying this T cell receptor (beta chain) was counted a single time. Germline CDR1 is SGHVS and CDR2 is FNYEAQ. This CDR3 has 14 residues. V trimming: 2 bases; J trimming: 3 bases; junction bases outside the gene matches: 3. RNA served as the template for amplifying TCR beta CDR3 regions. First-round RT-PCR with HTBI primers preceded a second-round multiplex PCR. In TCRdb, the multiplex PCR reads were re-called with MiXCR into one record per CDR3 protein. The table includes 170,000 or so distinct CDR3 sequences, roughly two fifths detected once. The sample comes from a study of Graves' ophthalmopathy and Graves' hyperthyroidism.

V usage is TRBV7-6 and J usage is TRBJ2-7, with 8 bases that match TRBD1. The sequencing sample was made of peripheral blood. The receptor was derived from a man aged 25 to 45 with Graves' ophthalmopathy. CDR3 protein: CASSLQGADYEQYF. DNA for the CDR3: TGTGCCAGCAGCTTACAGGGGGCCGACTACGAGCAGTACTTC.